This T cell receptor beta chain was identified during a study of blood T cell repertoires in COVID-19. The overall study: The United States, Italy and Spain provided the acute and convalescent COVID-19 samples. PBMCs, B-cell-depleted T cells, or T cells were the source of the cDNA or gDNA that made up the material.

Per the authors' pipeline: Amplification of reference gene primers was used by the study to estimate nucleated cell counts. Using immunoSEQ multiplex PCR, the repertoire was profiled, and TCRdb retains in-frame clones only, with some absent. V, J and clone size reflect that table, while D and trimming were determined from the DNA. This table holds some 96,000 clones, approximately 90% found once. CDR1 SEHNR and CDR2 FQNEAQ come from the germline V gene (reference sequence). With 1 base removed from V and 3 bases from J, the gap between germline ends came to 15 bases. The length of the CDR3 is 16 residues.

This chain connects TRBV7-9 to TRBJ1-1, with D perhaps TRBD1 (5 bases). The TCR sequence derives from a man aged 50 to 60 with active COVID-19. Sequencing input: peripheral blood. The CDR3 DNA follows: TGTGCCAGCAGCTTAGAGTTTGGGGCTCCCGACACTGAAGCTTTCTTT. Amino acids: CASSLEFGAPDTEAFF.